This T cell receptor beta chain was observed in a study of shared T cell receptors in the human thymus. J was trimmed by 0 bases and V by 0 bases; bases with no gene match: 11. CDR1 is SGHDN and CDR2 is FVKESK in the germline V gene. The CDR3 consists of 21 residues. Sequencing was performed with immunoSEQ multiplex PCR; in TCRdb, only in-frame clones are kept and a portion is missing. The sample contains under 850,000 clones, roughly 90% of which appear only once. These same records also appear under a second study, on human thymus T cells. That report adds: Donation was from healthy Finnish infants who were having corrective surgery that addressed congenital heart defects. Thymic material originated from resections removed in the course of corrective heart surgery.

The chain employs TRBV14 and TRBJ2-3; 14 bases are a match to TRBD2. Sequenced: thymocytes. The receptor was isolated from a boy less than two years old with a congenital heart defect. Here the CDR3 DNA reads TGTGCCAGCAGCCAAGATGGACTAGCGGGAGGTCCAAACCCTAGCACAGATACGCAGTATTTT. It codes for CASSQDGLAGGPNPSTDTQYF.